Shown below are 3 T cell receptor beta chains from a single sample sequenced in a study of CD8+ T cells in alopecia areata. As to treatment: oral pan-JAK inhibitor, 5-10 mg twice daily. TCR sequencing used cDNA made by reverse transcription of extracted RNA. The protocol was immunoSEQ multiplex PCR, while the TCRdb copy is restricted to in-frame clones and leaves out a portion. The sample has around 100,000 clones; under 90% are singletons. The sample was CD8+ T cells sorted from blood, taken around week 34, from a patient treated with tofacitinib. Source of these receptors: a human donor with alopecia areata.

The chain links TRBV7-9 to TRBJ2-7; TRBD1 agrees at 11 bases. Unmatched junction bases numbered 12, after V lost 5 bases and J lost 3 bases. Germline lookup yields CDR1 SEHNR and CDR2 FQNEAQ (reference sequence). The CDR3 is 17 amino acids. The CDR3 loop reads CASSARIAGQGGYEQYF. In DNA form, the CDR3 reads TGTGCCAGCAGCGCCAGAATCGCGGGACAGGGGGGCTACGAGCAGTACTTC.

This chain uses TRBV7-9 with TRBJ1-1, with D tentatively TRBD1 (5 bases). The CDR3 runs to 16 residues. CDR1 SEHNR and CDR2 FQNEAQ come from the germline V gene (reference sequence). V shed 1 base and J shed 1 base, with 13 bases lying between them. The CDR3 DNA reads TGTGCCAGCAGCTTAGGGTTGGAGGGGACGAACACTGAAGCTTTCTTT. Protein product: CASSLGLEGTNTEAFF.

This clone has just one count. This sample also contains other DNA sequences that code for the same CDR3. V is TRBV4-1 and J is TRBJ2-7; possibly TRBD2 for D (5 bases). V lost 2 bases and J 4 bases, leaving 12 bases between the germline ends. The CDR3 extends over 14 amino acids. The germline V gene encodes CDR1 MGHRA and CDR2 YSYEKL. CDR3 bases: TGCGCCAGCAGCCAATCGGGATCGGCGTACGAGCAGTACTTC. Its translation is CASSQSGSAYEQYF.